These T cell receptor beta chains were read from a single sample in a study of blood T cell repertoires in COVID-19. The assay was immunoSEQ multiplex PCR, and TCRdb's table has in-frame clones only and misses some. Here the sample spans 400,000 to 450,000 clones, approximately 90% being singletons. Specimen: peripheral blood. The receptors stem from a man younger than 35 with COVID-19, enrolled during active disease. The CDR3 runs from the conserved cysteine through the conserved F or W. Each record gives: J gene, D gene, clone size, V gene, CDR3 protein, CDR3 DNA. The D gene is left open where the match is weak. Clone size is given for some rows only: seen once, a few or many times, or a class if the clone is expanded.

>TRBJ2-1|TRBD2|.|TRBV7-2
CASGPPSGRANEQFF
TGTGCCAGTGGCCCCCCTAGCGGGAGGGCCAATGAGCAGTTCTTC
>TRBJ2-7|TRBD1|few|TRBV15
CATSPSGGLQYF
TGTGCCACCAGTCCGTCAGGGGGCTTGCAGTACTTC
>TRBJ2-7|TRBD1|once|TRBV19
CASRMSGTGIYEQYF
TGTGCCAGTAGAATGTCCGGGACAGGGATCTACGAGCAGTACTTC
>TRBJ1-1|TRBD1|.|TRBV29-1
CSVAGTGGVSTEAFF
TGCAGCGTCGCCGGGACAGGGGGTGTGAGCACTGAAGCTTTCTTT
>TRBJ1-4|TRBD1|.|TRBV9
CASSTSGTGEEKLFF
TGTGCCAGCAGCACATCCGGGACAGGGGAGGAAAAACTGTTTTTT
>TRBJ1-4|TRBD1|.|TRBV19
CASKSTSRGQGFEKLFF
TGTGCCAGTAAGAGTACCAGCCGGGGACAGGGATTTGAAAAACTGTTTTTT
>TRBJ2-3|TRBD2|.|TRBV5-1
CASSQSPGLAGSDTQYF
TGCGCCAGCAGCCAGTCACCGGGACTAGCGGGTTCCGATACGCAGTATTTT
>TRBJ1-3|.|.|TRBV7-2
CASSPDRSGNTIYF
TGTGCCAGCAGCCCGGACAGATCAGGAAACACCATATATTTT
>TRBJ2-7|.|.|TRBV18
CASSPPYTGNEQYF
TGTGCCAGCTCACCACCATATACAGGGAACGAGCAGTACTTC
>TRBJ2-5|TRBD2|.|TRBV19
CASSLAGGQETQYF
TGTGCCAGTAGTCTAGCGGGAGGCCAAGAGACCCAGTACTTC
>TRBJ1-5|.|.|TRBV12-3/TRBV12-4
CASRKTVYEPQHF
TGTGCCAGCAGGAAGACAGTGTATGAGCCCCAGCATTTT
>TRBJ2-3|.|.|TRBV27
CASSLGAVDTQYF
TGTGCCAGCAGTTTAGGGGCCGTAGATACGCAGTATTTT
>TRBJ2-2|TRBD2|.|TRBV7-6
CASSGRAGGSNTGELFF
TGTGCCAGCAGCGGACGGGCGGGGGGGTCGAACACCGGGGAGCTGTTTTTT
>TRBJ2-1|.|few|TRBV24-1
CATSALNEQFF
TGTGCCACCAGTGCTCTCAATGAGCAGTTCTTC
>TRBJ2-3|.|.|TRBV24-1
CATLDLGTDTQYF
TGTGCCACCCTAGATTTGGGCACAGATACGCAGTATTTT
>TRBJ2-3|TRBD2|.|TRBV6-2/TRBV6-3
CASSQLAGYTDTQYF
TGTGCCAGCAGCCAACTAGCGGGATACACAGATACGCAGTATTTT
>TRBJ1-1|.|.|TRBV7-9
CASSWGGVPEAFF
TGTGCCAGCAGCTGGGGGGGGGTCCCTGAAGCTTTCTTT
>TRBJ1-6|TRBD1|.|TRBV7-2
CASSRRQGEFYNSPLHF
TGTGCCAGCAGCCGTAGACAGGGAGAATTTTATAATTCACCCCTCCACTTT
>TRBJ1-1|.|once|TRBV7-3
CASSGMDNVAFF
TGTGCCAGCAGCGGTATGGACAACGTCGCTTTCTTT
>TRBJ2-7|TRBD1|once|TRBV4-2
CASSQDGTGVEQYF
TGTGCCAGCAGCCAAGACGGGACAGGGGTCGAGCAGTACTTC
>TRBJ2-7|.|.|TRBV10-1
CASDGGGEQYF
TGCGCCAGCGATGGGGGAGGCGAGCAGTACTTC
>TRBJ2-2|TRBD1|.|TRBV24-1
CATSDPTGGSEQNTGELFF
TGTGCCACCAGTGATCCCACAGGGGGGTCGGAGCAGAACACCGGGGAGCTGTTTTTT
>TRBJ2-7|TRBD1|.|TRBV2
CAVGDRGPEQYF
TGTGCCGTCGGGGACAGGGGCCCCGAGCAGTACTTC
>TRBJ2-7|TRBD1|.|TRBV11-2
CASSLKRGRGTGSYEQYF
TGTGCCAGCAGCCTAAAGAGGGGACGCGGGACAGGGTCCTACGAGCAGTACTTC
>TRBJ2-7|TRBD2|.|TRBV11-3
CASSLPGLAGESEQYF
TGTGCCAGCAGCCTTCCTGGACTAGCGGGAGAGTCCGAGCAGTACTTC
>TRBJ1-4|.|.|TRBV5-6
CASSFQGRGFEKLFF
TGTGCCAGCAGCTTCCAGGGGAGGGGGTTTGAAAAACTGTTTTTT
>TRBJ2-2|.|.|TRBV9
CASSVRAGAPTGELFF
TGTGCCAGCAGCGTACGGGCGGGGGCCCCGACCGGGGAGCTGTTTTTT
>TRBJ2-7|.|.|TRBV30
CAWRIRGRADYEQYF
TGTGCCTGGAGAATAAGAGGGCGGGCCGACTACGAGCAGTACTTC
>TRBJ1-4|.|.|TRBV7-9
CASSPTGFGEKLFF
TGTGCCAGCAGCCCAACAGGGTTCGGAGAAAAACTGTTTTTT
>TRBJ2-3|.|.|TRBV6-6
CASSYGTLRTDTQYF
TGTGCCAGCAGTTACGGGACACTGCGCACAGATACGCAGTATTTT
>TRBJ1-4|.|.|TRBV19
CASSVQGYYNEKLFF
TGTGCCAGTAGTGTACAGGGATATTATAATGAAAAACTGTTTTTT
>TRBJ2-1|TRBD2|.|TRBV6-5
CASSYLAGGLANEQFF
TGTGCCAGCAGTTACCTAGCGGGAGGGCTTGCCAATGAGCAGTTCTTC
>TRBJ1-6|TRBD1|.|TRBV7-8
CASSNLQGAGNSPLHF
TGTGCCAGCAGCAACCTACAGGGGGCAGGGAATTCACCCCTCCACTTT
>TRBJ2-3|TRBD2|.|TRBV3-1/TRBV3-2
CASRPSGGTDTQYF
TGTGCCAGCAGACCTAGCGGGGGCACAGATACGCAGTATTTT
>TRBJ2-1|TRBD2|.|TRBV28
CASTRELDNEQFF
TGTGCCAGCACGCGGGAGCTGGACAATGAGCAGTTCTTC
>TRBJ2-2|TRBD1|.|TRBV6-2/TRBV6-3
CASSDRAAGELFF
TGTGCCAGCAGTGACAGGGCAGCCGGGGAGCTGTTTTTT
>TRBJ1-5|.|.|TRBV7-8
CASSLGVAQPQHF
TGTGCCAGCAGCTTAGGGGTAGCTCAGCCCCAGCATTTT
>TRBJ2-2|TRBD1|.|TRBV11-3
CASSSQGQTTTGELFF
TGTGCCAGCAGCTCCCAGGGACAGACTACCACCGGGGAGCTGTTTTTT
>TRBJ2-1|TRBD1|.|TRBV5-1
CASSLGYFSGQTYNEQFF
TGCGCCAGCAGCTTGGGATACTTTTCGGGACAGACCTACAATGAGCAGTTCTTC
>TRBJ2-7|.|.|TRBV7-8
CASTPGREPDYEQYF
TGTGCCAGCACCCCTGGCAGGGAACCCGATTACGAGCAGTACTTC
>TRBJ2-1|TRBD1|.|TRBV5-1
CASSLGQGEQFF
TGCGCCAGCAGCCTCGGACAGGGGGAGCAGTTCTTC
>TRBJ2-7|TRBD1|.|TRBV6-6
CASSHRGGPGQDRRRSSYEQYF
TGTGCCAGCAGTCACAGGGGTGGGCCGGGACAGGACAGACGTAGGAGCTCCTACGAGCAGTACTTC
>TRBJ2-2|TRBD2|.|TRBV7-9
CASTKFPEISGGPMAGELFF
TGTGCCAGCACCAAATTTCCCGAGATCAGCGGGGGGCCCATGGCCGGGGAGCTGTTTTTT
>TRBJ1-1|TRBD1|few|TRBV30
CAWRPRTGDGNTEAFF
TGTGCCTGGAGACCAAGGACAGGGGATGGGAACACTGAAGCTTTCTTT
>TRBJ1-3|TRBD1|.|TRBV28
CASSAGGESLGNTIYF
TGTGCCAGCAGTGCAGGGGGCGAGTCCCTTGGAAACACCATATATTTT
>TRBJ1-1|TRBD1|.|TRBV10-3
CAISRDSPMNTEAFF
TGTGCCATCAGCCGGGACAGTCCAATGAACACTGAAGCTTTCTTT
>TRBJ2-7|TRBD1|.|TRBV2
CAILTTGTGHSYEQYF
TGTGCCATCCTTACGACCGGGACAGGACACTCCTACGAGCAGTACTTC
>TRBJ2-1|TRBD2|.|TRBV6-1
CASSDPTSGRTYNEQFF
TGTGCCAGCAGTGACCCCACTAGCGGGAGGACCTACAATGAGCAGTTCTTC
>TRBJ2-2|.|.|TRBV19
CASSRASDYGELFF
TGTGCCAGTAGTCGGGCTAGCGATTACGGGGAGCTGTTTTTT
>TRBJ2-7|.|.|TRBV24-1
CATSPWRAEQYF
TGTGCCACCAGTCCTTGGAGGGCGGAGCAGTACTTC